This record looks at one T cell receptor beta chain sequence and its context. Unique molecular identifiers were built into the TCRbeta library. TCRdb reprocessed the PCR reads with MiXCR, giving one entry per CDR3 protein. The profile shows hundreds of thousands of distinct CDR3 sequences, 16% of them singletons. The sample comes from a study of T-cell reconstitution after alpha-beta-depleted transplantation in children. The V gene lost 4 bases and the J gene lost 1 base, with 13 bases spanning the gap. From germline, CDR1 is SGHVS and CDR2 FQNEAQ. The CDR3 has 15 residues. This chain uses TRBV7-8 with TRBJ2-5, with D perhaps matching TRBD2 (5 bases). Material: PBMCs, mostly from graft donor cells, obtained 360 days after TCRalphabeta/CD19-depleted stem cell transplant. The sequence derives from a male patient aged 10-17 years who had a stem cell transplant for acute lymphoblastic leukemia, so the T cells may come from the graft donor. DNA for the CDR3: TGTGCCAGCAGCTCTATCTCGGGAATCCAAGAGACCCAGTACTTC. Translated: CASSSISGIQETQYF.